This TCR beta chain is drawn from a study of T-cell memory formation after mild COVID-19 (TCRdb year 2021). Describing the broader study: TCR sequence clusters from the two donors were found to be largely donor specific. T-cell clones expanding and contracting after mild COVID-19 in a couple of donors were tracked by longitudinal TCRalpha and TCRbeta repertoire sequencing. Two young, previously healthy adult volunteers made up the cohort, one male and one female. General conclusions and limits of the study: Clones contracting from day 15 to 85 had balanced CD4/CD8 phenotypes, while a second wave expanding from day 15 to 37 was biased towards CD4+. Contracting CD4+ clones were found mainly in CM and EM memory subsets, while CD8+ clones were enriched in EMRA. Whether the second-wave clones peaking on day 37 were SARS-CoV-2 specific was not confirmed. Only two mild cases were covered by the study, and larger cohorts that include severe cases with pre-infection samples were considered necessary. Some responding clones were found in pre-infection memory, which suggests that pre-existing cross-reactive memory T cells took part in the SARS-CoV-2 response.

Ficoll-Paque density gradient centrifugation was used to isolate PBMCs. Based on the germline V gene (reference sequence), the CDR1 and CDR2 sequences are LNHDA and SQIVND. From cysteine to phenylalanine, the CDR3 is 13 amino acids long. Of all the DNA, just the CDR3 is kept, 39 bases in frame from base 1. For this chain, trimming is 10 bases at the V end and 1 base at the J end, and the number of junction bases without a gene match is 6. Sequencing instrument: Illumina NovaSeq 6000. TCRalpha and TCRbeta cDNA libraries were built by 5'RACE with constant-segment primers, adding sample barcodes and unique molecular identifiers. RNA was extracted from every sample with Trizol reagent. Amplification of the libraries took two PCR steps, and the second step added a second sample barcode plus Illumina TruSeq adapters. Libraries were sequenced on an Illumina NovaSeq with 2 x 150 bp paired-end reads. Per the source publication's procedure: The reads were demultiplexed and collapsed into UMI-guided consensus sequences using migec v1.2.7. Using mixcr v2.1.11, UMI consensuses were aligned to TRA and TRB V and J templates and then assembled into clonotypes. Expanded or contracted clonotypes were those called significant by both edgeR and NoisET, with noise models trained on biological replicates. For edgeR calls, the thresholds were a false discovery rate-adjusted p below 0.01 and a log2 fold-change of 1. As an exploratory analysis of dynamics, PCA with hierarchical clustering was applied to max-normalized trajectories of the 1000 most abundant clonotypes. Separately sequenced CD4+ and CD8+ repertoires were used to assign a CD4 or CD8 phenotype to each responding clone. Using fastp at Q25 and MiXCR, TCRdb reprocessed the public reads and kept productive beta chains. Each CDR3 protein gets just one entry, which takes the most common genes and DNA from the rows behind it. These V and J calls derive from TCRdb rather than the authors' analysis. In this sample the table shows more than 450,000 distinct CDR3 sequences, about a sixth of which occur a single time. Around 12% of the sample is held by the ten biggest clonotypes.

Turning to this clonotype: No cognate antigen has been identified for it. No quality values exist for individual bases; no much larger clone is one base distant.

The chain couples TRBV19 to TRBJ1-1; 7 nucleotides in the junction match TRBD1. The receptor comes from an adult woman who had mild COVID-19 (a few samples of this study predate the infection). The sample titles of this study are shuffled in the database, so cell type and time point are left out; the donor was told from shared clones. Sequenced material: PBMCs or a T cell subset sorted from them (not recorded which). The encoded CDR3 is CATRQGSNTEAFF. The nucleotides are TGTGCCACTAGACAGGGTTCGAACACTGAAGCTTTCTTT.